The rows below give T cell receptor beta chains drawn from one sample of a study of blood T cell repertoires in COVID-19. TCRdb's table, derived via immunoSEQ multiplex PCR, lists solely in-frame clones and lacks some. Of roughly 120,000 clones listed, roughly nine tenths are singletons. Sequencing was done on a sample of peripheral blood. These receptors were taken from a human donor with active COVID-19. The donor label of this sample is uncertain. The CDR3 runs from the conserved cysteine through the conserved F or W. D genes are given only for firm matches. Size is omitted from some rows. Given values are once, few, many or a class for expanded clones.

D: .
J: TRBJ1-2
size: .
V: TRBV27
length: 14
CDR3: CASSLKPAGYGYTF
DNA: TGTGCCAGCAGTTTAAAACCAGCAGGCTATGGCTACACCTTC

D: .
J: TRBJ2-1
size: .
V: TRBV5-1
length: 15
CDR3: CASSEFVAGANEQFF
DNA: TGCGCCAGCAGCGAGTTCGTCGCGGGGGCCAATGAGCAGTTCTTC

D: .
J: TRBJ2-2
size: few
V: TRBV5-4
length: 16
CDR3: CASSLAMRGNTGELFF
DNA: TGTGCCAGCAGCTTGGCCATGCGGGGGAACACCGGGGAGCTGTTTTTT

D: .
J: TRBJ1-1
size: .
V: TRBV27
length: 14
CDR3: CASSQTGGNTEAFF
DNA: TGTGCCAGCAGTCAGACAGGAGGGAACACTGAAGCTTTCTTT

D: .
J: TRBJ2-7
size: .
V: TRBV5-5
length: 15
CDR3: CASSFAGSSSYEQYF
DNA: TGTGCCAGCAGCTTTGCCGGGTCCAGCTCCTACGAGCAGTACTTC

D: TRBD1
J: TRBJ1-1
size: .
V: TRBV9
length: 17
CDR3: CASSQGVWADFDTEAFF
DNA: TGTGCCAGCAGCCAGGGGGTGTGGGCCGACTTCGACACTGAAGCTTTCTTT

D: TRBD1
J: TRBJ1-1
size: .
V: TRBV10-3
length: 15
CDR3: CAISPRDRGGTEAFF
DNA: TGTGCCATCAGCCCTCGGGACAGGGGTGGCACTGAAGCTTTCTTT

D: .
J: TRBJ2-2
size: .
V: TRBV9
length: 15
CDR3: CASSVDTTASGELFF
DNA: TGTGCCAGCAGCGTAGACACAACCGCCAGCGGGGAGCTGTTTTTT

D: .
J: TRBJ1-5
size: .
V: TRBV2
length: 13
CDR3: CASNQGGNQPQHF
DNA: TGTGCCAGCAATCAGGGCGGCAATCAGCCCCAGCATTTT

D: TRBD2
J: TRBJ2-4
size: .
V: TRBV4-2
length: 17
CDR3: CASSQDGSGGIQNIQYF
DNA: TGTGCCAGCAGCCAAGACGGCAGCGGGGGGATCCAAAACATTCAGTACTTC

D: TRBD2
J: TRBJ2-2
size: .
V: TRBV5-1
length: 15
CDR3: CASSPGLAGRGELFF
DNA: TGCGCCAGCAGCCCGGGACTAGCCGGGAGGGGGGAGCTGTTTTTT